Here is one T cell receptor beta chain with its context. Antigen: not known. A read error may explain this, as a much larger clone is one base away. The germline gives CDR1 KGHSH, CDR2 LQKENI. CDR3 length equals 14 residues. With 3 bases clipped from V and 9 bases from J, the junction kept 9 bases outside the gene matches. This library used around 400 ng RNA and molecular barcoded adaptors spanning alpha/delta and beta/gamma chains. From the reads, TCRdb called clonotypes with MiXCR, one entry per CDR3 protein. The data show about 130,000 distinct CDR3 sequences, 13% seen once. This sample was taken from a study of read filtering for tumor transcriptome and immune sequencing. Study context: R-ISS stage counts were about 8 for I, roughly 15 for II, about 7 for III.

General study findings and limits: Single-read clonotypes: approximately 87% of IR-seq clonotypes (around 3.4% of reads), around three quarters of RNA-seq clonotypes (44.6% of reads). This fraction held mixed bone marrow immune cells after CD138-negative sorting.

Material for sequencing was a population of CD138-negative cells sorted from bone marrow. This chain uses TRBV18 with TRBJ2-5, with TRBD2 identical over 8 bases. This receptor was identified in a donor at least 40 years old with multiple myeloma. The DNA of the CDR3 is TGTGCCAGCTCACCCGGACTTAGCGGGGAGGCCCAGTACTTC. Protein sequence: CASSPGLSGEAQYF.